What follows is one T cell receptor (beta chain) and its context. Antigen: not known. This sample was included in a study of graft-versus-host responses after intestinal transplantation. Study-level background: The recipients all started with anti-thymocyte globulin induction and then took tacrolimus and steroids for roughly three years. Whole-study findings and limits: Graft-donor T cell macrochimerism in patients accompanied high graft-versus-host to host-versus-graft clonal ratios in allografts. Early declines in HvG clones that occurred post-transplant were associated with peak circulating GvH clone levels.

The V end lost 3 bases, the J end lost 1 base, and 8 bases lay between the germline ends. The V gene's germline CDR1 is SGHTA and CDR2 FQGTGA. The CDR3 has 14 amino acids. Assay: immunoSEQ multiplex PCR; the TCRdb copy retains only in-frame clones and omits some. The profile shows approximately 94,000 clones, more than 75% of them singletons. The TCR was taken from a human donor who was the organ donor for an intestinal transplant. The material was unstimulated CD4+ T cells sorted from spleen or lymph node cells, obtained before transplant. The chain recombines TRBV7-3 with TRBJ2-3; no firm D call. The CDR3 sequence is CASSFTDGTDTQYF. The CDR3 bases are TGTGCCAGCAGCTTCACAGATGGCACAGATACGCAGTATTTT. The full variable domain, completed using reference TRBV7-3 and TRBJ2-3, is GAGVSQTPSNKVTEKGKYVELRCDPISGHTALYWYRQSLGQGPEFLIYFQGTGAADDSGLPNDRFFAVRPEGSVSTLKIQRTERGDSAVYLCASSFTDGTDTQYFGPGTRLTVL.